The T cell receptor (beta chain) under discussion was sequenced for a study of blood T cell repertoires in COVID-19. At the level of the study: Italy, Spain and the United States were the sources of the convalescent and acute COVID-19 samples.

This CDR3 comprises 15 residues. CDR1 and CDR2 from the germline V gene are SGHRS and YFSETQ. The V end lost 5 bases, the J end lost 4 bases, and 16 bases lay between the germline ends. Assay: immunoSEQ multiplex PCR; the TCRdb copy retains only in-frame clones and omits some. The sample holds about 98,000 clones, about 81% seen once. The TCR originated in a man older than 75 with acute or convalescent COVID-19. Sequences were obtained from peripheral blood. This chain joins TRBV5-1 and TRBJ2-4; a weak D match, TRBD1 (6 bases). The CDR3 spells CASSMDSGLKNIQYF. CDR3 nucleotide sequence: TGCGCCAGCAGTATGGACAGTGGGCTTAAAAACATTCAGTACTTC.